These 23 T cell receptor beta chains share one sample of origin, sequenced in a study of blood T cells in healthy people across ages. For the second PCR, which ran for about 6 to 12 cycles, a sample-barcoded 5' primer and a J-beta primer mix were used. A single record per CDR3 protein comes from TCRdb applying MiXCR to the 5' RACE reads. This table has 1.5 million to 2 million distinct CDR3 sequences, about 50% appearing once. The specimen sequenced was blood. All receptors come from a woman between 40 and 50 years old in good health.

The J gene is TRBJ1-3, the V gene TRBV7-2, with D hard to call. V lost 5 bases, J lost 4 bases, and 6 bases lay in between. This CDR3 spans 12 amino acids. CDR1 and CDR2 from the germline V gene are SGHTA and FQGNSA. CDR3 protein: CASSQQGNTIYF. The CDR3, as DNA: TGTGCCAGCAGCCAACAGGGAAACACCATATATTTT.

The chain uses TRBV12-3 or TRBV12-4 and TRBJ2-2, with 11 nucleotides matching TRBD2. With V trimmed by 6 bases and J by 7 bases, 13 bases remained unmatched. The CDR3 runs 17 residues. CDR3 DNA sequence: TGTGCCAGCAGCTATAGCGGGGGGGGAATAGTGATCGGGGAGCTGTTTTTT. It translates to CASSYSGGGIVIGELFF.

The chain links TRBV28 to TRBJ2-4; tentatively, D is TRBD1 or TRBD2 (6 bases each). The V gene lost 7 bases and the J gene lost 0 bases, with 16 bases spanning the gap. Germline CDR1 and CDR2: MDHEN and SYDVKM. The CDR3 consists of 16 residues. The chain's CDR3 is CASKRPGAIAKNIQYF. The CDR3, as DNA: TGTGCCAGCAAAAGACCGGGGGCCATAGCCAAAAACATTCAGTACTTC.

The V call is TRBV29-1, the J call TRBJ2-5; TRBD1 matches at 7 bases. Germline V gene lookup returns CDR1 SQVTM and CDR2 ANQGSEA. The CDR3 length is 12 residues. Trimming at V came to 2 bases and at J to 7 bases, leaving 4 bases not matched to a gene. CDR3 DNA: TGCAGCGTTGAATGGTCAGGGGGGACCCAGTACTTC. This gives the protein CSVEWSGGTQYF.

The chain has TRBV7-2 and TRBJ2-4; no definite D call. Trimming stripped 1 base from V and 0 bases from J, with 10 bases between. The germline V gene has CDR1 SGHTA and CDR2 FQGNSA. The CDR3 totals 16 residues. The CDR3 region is CASSLEFARAKNIQYF. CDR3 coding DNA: TGTGCCAGCAGCTTAGAGTTTGCTCGAGCCAAAAACATTCAGTACTTC. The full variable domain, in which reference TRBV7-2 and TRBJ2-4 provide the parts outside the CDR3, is GAGVSQSPSNKVTEKGKDVELRCDPISGHTALYWYRQSLGQGLEFLIYFQGNSAPDKSGLPSDRFSAERTGGSVSTLTIQRTQQEDSAVYLCASSLEFARAKNIQYFGAGTRLSVL.

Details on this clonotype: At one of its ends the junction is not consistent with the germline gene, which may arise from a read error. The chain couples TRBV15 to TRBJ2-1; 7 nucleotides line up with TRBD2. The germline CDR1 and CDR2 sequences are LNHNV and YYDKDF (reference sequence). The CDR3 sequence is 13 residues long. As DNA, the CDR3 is TGTGCCACATTACGGTCGCTAGCGGATGAGCGGTTCTTC. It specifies CATLRSLADERFF.

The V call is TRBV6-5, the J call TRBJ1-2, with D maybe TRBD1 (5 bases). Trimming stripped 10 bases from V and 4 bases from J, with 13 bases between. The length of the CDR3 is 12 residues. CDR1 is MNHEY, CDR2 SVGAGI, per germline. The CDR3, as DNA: TGTGCCACACGGTCAGGGAGCTATGGCTACACCTTC. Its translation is CATRSGSYGYTF.

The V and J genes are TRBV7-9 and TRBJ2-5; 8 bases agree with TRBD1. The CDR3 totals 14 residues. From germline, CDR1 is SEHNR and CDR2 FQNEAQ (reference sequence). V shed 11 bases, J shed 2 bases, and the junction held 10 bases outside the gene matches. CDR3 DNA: TGTGCCTCCGACGTGGGACAGGCGCAAGAGACCCAGTACTTC. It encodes CASDVGQAQETQYF. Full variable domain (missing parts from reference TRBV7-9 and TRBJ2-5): DTGVSQNPRHKITKRGQNVTFRCDPISEHNRLYWYRQTLGQGPEFLTYFQNEAQLEKSRLLSDRFSAERPKGSFSTLEIQRTEQGDSAMYLCASDVGQAQETQYFGPGTRLLVL.

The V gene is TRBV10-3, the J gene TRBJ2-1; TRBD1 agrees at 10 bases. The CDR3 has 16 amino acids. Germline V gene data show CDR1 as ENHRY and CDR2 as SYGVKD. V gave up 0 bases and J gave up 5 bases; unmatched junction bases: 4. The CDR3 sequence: CAISESIGTGDNEQFF. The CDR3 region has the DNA TGTGCCATCAGTGAGTCAATTGGGACAGGGGACAATGAGCAGTTCTTC.

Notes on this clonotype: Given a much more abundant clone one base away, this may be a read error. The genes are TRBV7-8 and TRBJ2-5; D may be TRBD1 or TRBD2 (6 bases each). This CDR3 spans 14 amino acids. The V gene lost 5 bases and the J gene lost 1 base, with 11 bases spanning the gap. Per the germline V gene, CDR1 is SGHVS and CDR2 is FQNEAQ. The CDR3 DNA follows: TGTGCCAGCAGCAAAGGGGGGATCCAAGAGACCCAGTACTTC. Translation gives CASSKGGIQETQYF.

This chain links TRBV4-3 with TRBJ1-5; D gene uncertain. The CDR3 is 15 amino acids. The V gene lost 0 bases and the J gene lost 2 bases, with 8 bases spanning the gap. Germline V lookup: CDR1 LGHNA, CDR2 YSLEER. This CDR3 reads CASSQDRQGNQPQHF. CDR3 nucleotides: TGCGCCAGCAGCCAAGATCGCCAGGGCAATCAGCCCCAGCATTTT.

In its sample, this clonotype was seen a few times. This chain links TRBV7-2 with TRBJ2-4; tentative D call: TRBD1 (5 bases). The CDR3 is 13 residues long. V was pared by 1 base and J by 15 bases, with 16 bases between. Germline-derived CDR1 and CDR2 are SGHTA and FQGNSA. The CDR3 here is CASSLVGAAGPYF. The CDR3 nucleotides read TGTGCCAGCAGCTTAGTAGGGGCCGCAGGGCCGTACTTC. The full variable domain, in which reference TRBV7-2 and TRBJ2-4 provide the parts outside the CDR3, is GAGVSQSPSNKVTEKGKDVELRCDPISGHTALYWYRQSLGQGLEFLIYFQGNSAPDKSGLPSDRFSAERTGGSVSTLTIQRTQQEDSAVYLCASSLVGAAGPYFGAGTRLSVL.

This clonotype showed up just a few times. DNA for the CDR3: TGTGCCAGCAGCACAACCGGGACGGGGAATTCACCCCTCCACTTT. It specifies CASSTTGTGNSPLHF. The V and J genes are TRBV7-9 and TRBJ1-6; possibly TRBD1 for D (5 bases). This CDR3 is 15 amino acids long. Trimming removed 5 bases at V and 7 bases at J, with 15 bases between. Germline CDR1 and CDR2: SEHNR and FQNEAQ (reference sequence).

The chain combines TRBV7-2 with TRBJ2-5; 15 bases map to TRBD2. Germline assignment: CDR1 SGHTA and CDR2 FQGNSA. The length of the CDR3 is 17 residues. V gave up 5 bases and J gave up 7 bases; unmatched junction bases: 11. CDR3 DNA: TGTGCCAGCAGCCAAGTCGGGACTAGCGGGGGGCAGGGGACCCAGTACTTC. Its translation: CASSQVGTSGGQGTQYF.

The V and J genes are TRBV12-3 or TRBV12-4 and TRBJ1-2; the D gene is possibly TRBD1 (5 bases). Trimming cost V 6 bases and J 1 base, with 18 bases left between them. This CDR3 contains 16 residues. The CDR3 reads CASSLGTEDFNYGYTF. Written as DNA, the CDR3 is TGTGCCAGCAGCCTAGGGACGGAAGACTTTAACTATGGCTACACCTTC.

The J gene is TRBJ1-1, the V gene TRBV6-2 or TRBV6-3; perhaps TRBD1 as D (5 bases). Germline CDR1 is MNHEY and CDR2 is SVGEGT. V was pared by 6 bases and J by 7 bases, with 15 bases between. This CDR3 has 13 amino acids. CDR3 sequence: CASRYDQTDEAFF. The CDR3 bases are TGTGCCAGCAGATACGATCAGACAGATGAAGCTTTCTTT.

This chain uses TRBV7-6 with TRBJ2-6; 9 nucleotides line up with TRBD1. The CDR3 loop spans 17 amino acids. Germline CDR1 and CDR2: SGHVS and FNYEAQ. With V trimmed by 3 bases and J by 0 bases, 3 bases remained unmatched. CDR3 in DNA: TGTGCCAGCAGCTTTTTGACAGGGGGCTCTGGGGCCAACGTCCTGACTTTC. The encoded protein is CASSFLTGGSGANVLTF.

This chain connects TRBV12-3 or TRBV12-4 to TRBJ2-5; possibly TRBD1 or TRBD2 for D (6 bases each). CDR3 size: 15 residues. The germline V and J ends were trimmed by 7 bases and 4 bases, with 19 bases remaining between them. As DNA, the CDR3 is TGTGCCAGCACGGCCCGGAGGGGGGCTGGAGAGACCCAGTACTTC. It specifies CASTARRGAGETQYF.

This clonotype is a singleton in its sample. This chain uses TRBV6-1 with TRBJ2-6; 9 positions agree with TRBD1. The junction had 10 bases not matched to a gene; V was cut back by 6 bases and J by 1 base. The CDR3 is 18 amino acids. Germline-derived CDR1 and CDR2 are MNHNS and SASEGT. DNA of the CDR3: TGTGCCAGCAGAACGCAACAGGGGGCGAGGTCTGGGGCCAACGTCCTGACTTTC. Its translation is CASRTQQGARSGANVLTF.

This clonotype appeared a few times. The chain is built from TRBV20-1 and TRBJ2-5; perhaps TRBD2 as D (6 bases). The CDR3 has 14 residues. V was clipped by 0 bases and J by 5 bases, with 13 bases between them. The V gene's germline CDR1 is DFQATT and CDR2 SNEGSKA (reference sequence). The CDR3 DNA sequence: TGCAGTGCTAGAGAGGGACTCCCGGGGGAGACCCAGTACTTC. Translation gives CSAREGLPGETQYF.

Written as DNA, the CDR3 is TGTGCCAGCAGCCCCCGGGGACTAGCAATTAACTCCTACGAGCAGTACTTC. This gives the protein CASSPRGLAINSYEQYF. The V gene is TRBV6-2 or TRBV6-3, the J gene TRBJ2-7; 9 bases agree with TRBD2. This CDR3 has 17 residues. CDR1 is MNHEY and CDR2 is SVGEGT in the germline V gene. Trimming took 6 bases from V and 0 from J; bases not matched to a gene: 12.

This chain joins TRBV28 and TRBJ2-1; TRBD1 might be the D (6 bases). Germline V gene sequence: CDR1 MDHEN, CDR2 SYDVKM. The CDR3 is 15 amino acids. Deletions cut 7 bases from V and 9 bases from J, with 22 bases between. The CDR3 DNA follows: TGTGCCAGCATTCCAGGACAGTACCATCTGGGTGAGCAGTTCTTC. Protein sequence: CASIPGQYHLGEQFF.

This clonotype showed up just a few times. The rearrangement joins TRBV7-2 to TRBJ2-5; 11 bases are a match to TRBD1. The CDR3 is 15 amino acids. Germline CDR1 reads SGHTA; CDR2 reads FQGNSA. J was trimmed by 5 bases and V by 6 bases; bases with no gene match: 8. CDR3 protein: CASRQGQGASETQYF. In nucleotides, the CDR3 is TGTGCCAGCAGACAAGGACAGGGGGCGAGTGAGACCCAGTACTTC.